Sequencing of this T cell receptor beta chain was carried out in a study of blood T cell repertoires in COVID-19. J lost 0 bases, V lost 0 bases, and 17 bases had no gene match. The V gene's germline CDR1 is ENHRY and CDR2 SYGVKD. This CDR3 is 21 amino acids long. Sequenced by immunoSEQ multiplex PCR; TCRdb stores in-frame clones only, minus some. Of more than 50,000 clones in the sample, 90% were seen once. This clonotype was obtained from a woman aged 40-49 years with active COVID-19. The sequenced material came from peripheral blood. The chain uses TRBV10-3 and TRBJ2-5; the match to TRBD1 covers 9 bases. The CDR3 sequence is CAISESTGKSGTGRNQETQYF. CDR3 in DNA: TGTGCCATCAGTGAGTCGACGGGGAAATCCGGGACAGGGCGAAACCAAGAGACCCAGTACTTC.